The clone carrying this TCR beta chain was recorded a few times. What it binds is unknown. In the same sample, other DNA sequences code for this CDR3. V was clipped by 1 base and J by 2 bases, with 3 bases between them. Germline V lookup: CDR1 SEHNR, CDR2 FQNEAQ (reference sequence). There are 12 residues in the CDR3. The table came from immunoSEQ multiplex PCR; TCRdb's copy has only in-frame clones and leaves some out. The sample yields some 2 million clones, about 95% seen once. The sample is drawn from a study of shared clonotypes between healthy human individuals. For the study at large: The study used three CD4 naive, three CD4 memory, two CD8 naive and one CD8 memory plate per donor. Regarding the study as a whole: Lower generation probabilities were found for non-shared clonotypes than for those shared by all four donors. The expectation was that sequencing depth would affect clonotype sharing among donors.

CD45RO-negative, CCR7-selected cells formed the naive CD8 fraction, which excluded terminally differentiated effector memory CD45RA+ cells. The receptor's source is a man in his late teens or twenties in good health. The chain links TRBV7-9 to TRBJ2-7; D not resolved. What was sequenced was naive CD8+ T cells sorted from blood. Written as DNA, the CDR3 is TGTGCCAGCAGCTTAGGCACCTACGAGCAGTACTTC. Protein product: CASSLGTYEQYF.